The T cell receptor beta chain described here comes from a study of T cells expressing NK-cell markers. Study in general: It was sorted CD3+CD56+NKG2C+, CD3+CD56+NKG2C- and CD3+CD56-NKG2C+ T cells that supplied the TCR beta repertoires.

Looked up from germline, CDR1 is DFQATT and CDR2 is SNEGSKA (reference sequence). This CDR3 spans 15 amino acids. For each CDR3 protein, TCRdb gives one entry from its re-call of the 5' RACE reads, without DNA. The sample totals 440,000 or so distinct CDR3 sequences. The chain uses TRBV20-1 and TRBJ2-2; TCRdb's D gene call, TRBD1, goes unchecked for lack of DNA. The sample consisted of blood T cells: a sorted CD56 or NKG2C T cell subset, CD4+ or CD8+ T cells, or bulk PBMC T cells (not recorded which). The sequence was obtained from a woman aged 18-70 years in good health. The CDR3 sequence is CSAKYTGGNNGELFF.